This T cell receptor beta chain was found in a study of early T cells in non-severe SARS-CoV-2 infection. About the study: Bulk RNA isolated from unsorted whole blood underwent sequencing; chains were not paired. Findings and limits, study-wide: Matching with VDJdb favored anti-spike CD8 responses (missing private and CD4 specificities).

Germline-derived CDR1 and CDR2 are KGHDR and SFDVKD. The CDR3 extends over 11 amino acids. The V end was cut by 6 bases, the J end by 3 bases, with 2 bases between. This clonotype was seen at least ten times. Its antigen is undetermined. Molecules of cDNA were individually given unique molecular identifiers that were attached to them. TCRdb re-analysed the 5' RACE reads in MiXCR, keeping a single row per CDR3 protein. The data contain fewer than 65,000 distinct CDR3 sequences, 5.5% to 7% of them singletons. The starting material was whole blood, obtained at baseline. The receptor comes from an adult who was a healthcare worker with PCR-confirmed SARS-CoV-2 infection or an uninfected control (not recorded which). This rearrangement joins TRBV24-1 to TRBJ2-1; D is uncertain. DNA for the CDR3: TGTGCCACCAGTCTCTACAATGAGCAGTTCTTC. Encoded protein: CATSLYNEQFF.